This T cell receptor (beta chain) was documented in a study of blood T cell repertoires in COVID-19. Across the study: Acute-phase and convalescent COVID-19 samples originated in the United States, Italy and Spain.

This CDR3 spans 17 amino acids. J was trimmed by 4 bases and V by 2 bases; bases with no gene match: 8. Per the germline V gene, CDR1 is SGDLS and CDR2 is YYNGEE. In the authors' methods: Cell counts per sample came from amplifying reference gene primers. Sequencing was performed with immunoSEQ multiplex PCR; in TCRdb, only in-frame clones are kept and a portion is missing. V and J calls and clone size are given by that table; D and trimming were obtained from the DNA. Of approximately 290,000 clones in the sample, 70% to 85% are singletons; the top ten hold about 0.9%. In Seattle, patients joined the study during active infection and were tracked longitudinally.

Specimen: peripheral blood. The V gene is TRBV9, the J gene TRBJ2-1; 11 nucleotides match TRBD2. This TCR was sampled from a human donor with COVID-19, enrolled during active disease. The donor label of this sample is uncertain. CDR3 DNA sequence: TGTGCCAGCAGCGTGGGGGAGATAGCGGGAGGGTACAATGAGCAGTTCTTC. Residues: CASSVGEIAGGYNEQFF.